The next 9 T cell receptor beta chains were all read from a single sample in a study of shared clonotypes between healthy human individuals. TCRdb keeps only in-frame clones here, not all; method: immunoSEQ multiplex PCR. The sample has 1,500,000 or so clones; around 97% are singletons. The source material was naive CD4+ T cells sorted from blood. The subset denotes: CD45RA+ positively selected. The receptors stem from a man aged 25-40 years in good health.

The chain combines TRBV19 with TRBJ1-1; 7 bases map to TRBD1. J lost 0 bases, V lost 4 bases, and 2 bases had no gene match. CDR3 length: 14 amino acids. Germline V lookup: CDR1 LNHDA, CDR2 SQIVND (reference sequence). For the CDR3, the DNA is TGTGCCAGTAGTAACACAGGGGTGAACACTGAAGCTTTCTTT. Residues: CASSNTGVNTEAFF.

This clone was observed once. This sequence joins TRBV5-1 and TRBJ2-3, with D possibly being TRBD2 (6 bases). Trimming stripped 5 bases from V and 5 bases from J, with 27 bases between. Looked up from germline, CDR1 is SGHRS and CDR2 is YFSETQ. The CDR3 has 18 residues. Written as DNA, the CDR3 is TGCGCCAGCAGTTATCCACCCTCAGTGCGGGACCGCATAGATACGCAGTATTTT. This encodes CASSYPPSVRDRIDTQYF.

The V call is TRBV5-4, the J call TRBJ2-7; D is tentatively TRBD1 or TRBD2 (6 bases each). Trimming stripped 0 bases from V and 3 bases from J, with 13 bases between. The CDR3 is 15 amino acids. Per the germline V gene, CDR1 is SGHNT and CDR2 is YYREEE (reference sequence). DNA of the CDR3: TGTGCCAGCAGCTTGGACCGGGGGCTCGTCTACGAGCAGTACTTC. This sequence encodes CASSLDRGLVYEQYF.

The chain recombines TRBV7-6 with TRBJ1-4, with a weak D call TRBD1 (6 bases). Germline CDR1 SGHVS, CDR2 FNYEAQ. The CDR3 has 15 residues. Trimming shortened V by 5 bases and J by 5 bases, and 15 bases separated the two germline ends. CDR3 bases: TGTGCCAGCAGCGCCTCGGGGGCGCAGAATGAAAAACTGTTTTTT. Its translation: CASSASGAQNEKLFF.

The rearrangement joins TRBV9 to TRBJ1-1; 9 bases match TRBD1. Per germline, CDR1 SGDLS and CDR2 YYNGEE. The CDR3 length is 15 residues. The J segment lost 3 bases and the V segment lost 3 bases, leaving 6 bases of the junction unmatched. CDR3 sequence (DNA): TGTGCCAGCAGCGCTCGGACAGGGGAAGACACTGAAGCTTTCTTT. Its translation is CASSARTGEDTEAFF.

The CDR3 region is CASSPGPPGNTIYF. CDR3 DNA sequence: TGTGCCAGCAGCCCGGGACCGCCCGGAAACACCATATATTTT. This sequence joins TRBV7-9 and TRBJ1-3; D is possibly TRBD1 (5 bases). This CDR3 is built from 14 residues. V lost 5 bases, J lost 4 bases, and 12 bases lay in between. Germline CDR1 and CDR2: SEHNR and FQNEAQ (reference sequence).

The rearrangement joins TRBV7-3 to TRBJ2-5; D may be TRBD2 (6 bases). The CDR3 has 14 amino acids. The V gene lost 4 bases and the J gene lost 5 bases, with 14 bases spanning the gap. The germline CDR1 and CDR2 sequences are SGHTA and FQGTGA. The CDR3 sequence: CASSYSGVEETQYF. For the CDR3, the DNA is TGTGCCAGCAGCTATTCGGGAGTCGAGGAGACCCAGTACTTC.

The chain uses TRBV6-5 and TRBJ2-5; 7 bases match TRBD2. Germline CDR1 and CDR2: MNHEY and SVGAGI. J lost 5 bases, V lost 6 bases, and 9 bases had no gene match. The CDR3 is 14 residues long. Written as DNA, the CDR3 is TGTGCCAGCAGATTAGCGGGCCGAGAGGAGACCCAGTACTTC. Protein sequence: CASRLAGREETQYF.

The chain employs TRBV27 and TRBJ2-2; the match to TRBD2 covers 7 bases. V was pared by 5 bases and J by 4 bases, with 13 bases of the junction left unmatched. Per the germline V gene, CDR1 is MNHEY and CDR2 is SMNVEV (reference sequence). The CDR3 length is 17 residues. The CDR3 nucleotides are TGTGCCAGCAGTCTCACCGGACTGGGAGGGGTCACCGGGGAGCTGTTTTTT. The encoded protein is CASSLTGLGGVTGELFF.